The 25 T cell receptor beta chains below all came from one sample that was sequenced in a study of cytomegalovirus exposure and HLA in healthy donors. The PCR had 60 Vbeta and 13 Jbeta primers. Sequencing used immunoSEQ multiplex PCR; TCRdb keeps in-frame clones, though not all of them. The sample has 200,000 or so clones; the top ten hold almost 0.75%. The sequenced material came from PBMCs. These receptors were obtained from a boy aged 5-17 years in good health and CMV-seronegative.

The chain is built from TRBV7-2 and TRBJ2-2; 11 positions match TRBD2. V lost 4 bases and J lost 5; bases outside the gene matches: 12. The CDR3 length is 18 residues. CDR1 and CDR2 from the germline V gene are SGHTA and FQGNSA. The CDR3 DNA is TGTGCCAGCAGCTCTCCTAGCGGGGGGCCCGCGGGGACCGGGGAGCTGTTTTTT. Protein sequence: CASSSPSGGPAGTGELFF.

The chain uses TRBV11-3 and TRBJ2-7, with TRBD1 matching over 8 bases. CDR1 SGHNT and CDR2 YENEEA come from the germline V gene. CDR3 size: 16 residues. V shed 5 bases, J shed 5 bases, and the junction held 14 bases outside the gene matches. CDR3 bases: TGTGCCAGCAGCCCCGGGACAGGTTACCTCTACAACGAGCAGTACTTC. Its protein is CASSPGTGYLYNEQYF.

V gene TRBV28 combines with J gene TRBJ2-6, with 7 bases that match TRBD1. This CDR3 is 15 amino acids long. Germline V lookup: CDR1 MDHEN, CDR2 SYDVKM. The V and J ends lost 3 bases and 2 bases, in that order; junction bases with no gene match: 1. The CDR3 spells CASSFQGAGANVLTF. CDR3 sequence (DNA): TGTGCCAGCAGTTTCCAGGGGGCTGGGGCCAACGTCCTGACTTTC.

Regarding this clone: The junction departs from germline at one end; a sequencing error may be responsible. The chain joins TRBV11-2 to TRBJ2-1, with TRBD2 matching over 7 bases. Germline assignment: CDR1 SGHAT and CDR2 FQNNGV. The CDR3 spans 15 residues. In DNA form, the CDR3 reads TGTGCCAGCAACCCGAGTGGGAGGGGCGGACTCTTGGGGGTCTTC. Protein product: CASNPSGRGGLLGVF.

This sequence joins TRBV7-2 and TRBJ1-5; 7 positions match TRBD1. The V gene end was trimmed by 4 bases and the J gene end by 7 bases; junction bases not matched to a gene: 10. Germline-derived CDR1 and CDR2 are SGHTA and FQGNSA. CDR3 length: 15 amino acids. CDR3 in amino acids: CASSSRGRGSQPQHF. The CDR3 coding sequence is TGTGCCAGCAGCTCGAGGGGGCGCGGTAGCCAGCCCCAGCATTTT.

V and J are TRBV28 and TRBJ2-7; 9 nucleotides agree with TRBD1. Unmatched junction bases numbered 6, after V lost 6 bases and J lost 6 bases. The CDR3 is 13 amino acids. Germline CDR1 is MDHEN and CDR2 is SYDVKM. The CDR3 DNA reads TGTGCCAGCAGGGGACAGGGAAACGCCGAGCAGTACTTC. Translation: CASRGQGNAEQYF.

The rearrangement uses TRBV27 and TRBJ1-5; perhaps TRBD1 as D (6 bases). Per germline, CDR1 MNHEY and CDR2 SMNVEV (reference sequence). The CDR3 is 16 residues long. Trimming took off 5 bases at V and 0 bases at J, with 14 bases between the two ends. The CDR3: CASSIRGGNSNQPQHF. DNA of the CDR3: TGTGCCAGCAGTATCAGGGGAGGGAATAGCAATCAGCCCCAGCATTTT.

The chain uses TRBV11-3 and TRBJ2-3, with unresolved D. The germline V gene has CDR1 SGHNT and CDR2 YENEEA. The germline V and J ends were trimmed by 9 bases and 0 bases, with 10 bases remaining between them. The CDR3 has 13 amino acids. Written as DNA, the CDR3 is TGTGCCAGTTCGACACTCAGCACAGATACGCAGTATTTT. It is translated as CASSTLSTDTQYF.

In regard to this clone: Other DNA sequences of this sample code for an identical CDR3. The V and J genes are TRBV15 and TRBJ1-2, with D unclear. Germline CDR1 is LNHNV and CDR2 is YYDKDF (reference sequence). This CDR3 spans 13 amino acids. The V end was cut by 5 bases, the J end by 2 bases, with 9 bases between. Here the CDR3 reads CATSRAGNYGYTF. CDR3 in DNA: TGTGCCACCAGCCGGGCGGGGAACTATGGCTACACCTTC.

The V call is TRBV4-2, the J call TRBJ2-7; 8 nucleotides align to TRBD1. V was pared by 0 bases and J by 2 bases, with 6 bases of the junction left unmatched. This CDR3 contains 16 residues. Germline loops: CDR1 LGHNA, CDR2 YNFKEQ. The CDR3 protein is CASSQDRLQGAYEQYF. In DNA form, the CDR3 reads TGTGCCAGCAGCCAAGACAGGCTACAGGGGGCCTACGAGCAGTACTTC.

The rearrangement uses TRBV25-1 and TRBJ2-5; D is possibly TRBD2 (6 bases). Deletions cut 4 bases from V and 0 bases from J, with 18 bases between. The CDR3 length is 17 residues. Germline-derived CDR1 and CDR2 are MGHDK and SYGVNS. This CDR3 reads CASSGIRDLTYQETQYF. DNA for the CDR3: TGTGCCAGCAGTGGTATCCGGGACTTGACATACCAAGAGACCCAGTACTTC.

The rearrangement joins TRBV19 to TRBJ2-3, with D possibly TRBD1 on 5 matching bases. The CDR3 is 14 residues long. The germline gives CDR1 LNHDA, CDR2 SQIVND (reference sequence). Trimming removed 4 bases at V and 6 bases at J, with 14 bases between. This CDR3 is CASSKLTGGDTQYF. Here the CDR3 DNA reads TGTGCCAGTAGTAAGCTAACAGGTGGCGATACGCAGTATTTT.

V gene TRBV2 combines with J gene TRBJ1-5; D remains ambiguous. Germline V CDR1 and CDR2: SNHLY, FYNNEI. Trimming shortened V by 3 bases and J by 9 bases, and 6 bases separated the two germline ends. The CDR3 sequence is 11 residues long. The CDR3 sequence: CASSDTAPQHF. CDR3 in DNA: TGTGCCAGCAGTGACACTGCGCCCCAGCATTTT.

This chain connects TRBV9 to TRBJ2-1; 7 bases align to TRBD1. CDR1 is SGDLS and CDR2 is YYNGEE in the germline V gene. V trimming: 0 bases; J trimming: 6 bases; junction bases outside the gene matches: 9. This CDR3 spans 16 amino acids. The CDR3 here is CASSVAPTGVGNEQFF. For the CDR3, the DNA is TGTGCCAGCAGCGTAGCCCCCACAGGGGTAGGCAATGAGCAGTTCTTC.

The chain has TRBV7-9 and TRBJ2-2, with D uncertain. The CDR3 consists of 14 residues. Trimming shortened V by 7 bases and J by 1 base, and 10 bases separated the two germline ends. Germline CDR1 is SEHNR and CDR2 is FQNEAQ (reference sequence). The CDR3 loop is CASTSYKNTGELFF. CDR3 sequence (DNA): TGTGCCAGCACCAGTTACAAGAACACCGGGGAGCTGTTTTTT.

The chain couples TRBV11-2 to TRBJ2-5, with D maybe TRBD2 (6 bases). This CDR3 is built from 16 residues. Germline CDR1 SGHAT, CDR2 FQNNGV. V was pared by 0 bases and J by 7 bases, with 18 bases between. CDR3 sequence: CASSLESRGGLMTQYF. The CDR3, as DNA: TGTGCCAGCAGCTTAGAATCGCGGGGAGGCCTCATGACCCAGTACTTC.

With regard to this clone: Other DNA variants within this sample encode the same CDR3. The rearrangement uses TRBV5-1 and TRBJ1-1; D unresolved. V lost 0 bases, J lost 1 base, and 7 bases lay in between. This CDR3 has 14 residues. Germline V gives CDR1 SGHRS, CDR2 YFSETQ. DNA of the CDR3: TGCGCCAGCAGCTTGGTGGGAGGGAACACTGAAGCTTTCTTT. Translating it yields CASSLVGGNTEAFF.

CDR3 sequence reads: CASSLGIQGNPEAFF. CDR3 nucleotide sequence: TGCGCCAGCAGCTTGGGTATACAGGGTAATCCTGAAGCTTTCTTT. This chain links TRBV5-1 with TRBJ1-1; TRBD1 is a possible D gene (6 bases). Germline CDR1 and CDR2: SGHRS and YFSETQ. V was shortened by 0 bases and J by 6 bases, with 15 bases between the two germline ends. CDR3 size: 15 residues.

The J gene is TRBJ1-1, the V gene TRBV7-9; D ambiguous. Per germline, CDR1 SEHNR and CDR2 FQNEAQ (reference sequence). The CDR3 runs 14 residues. The V end was cut by 8 bases, the J end by 3 bases, with 16 bases between. The CDR3 sequence: CASVAGGRYTEAFF. In DNA form, the CDR3 reads TGTGCCAGCGTGGCGGGCGGCCGGTACACTGAAGCTTTCTTT.

V and J are TRBV28 and TRBJ1-4; 7 bases map to TRBD1. The CDR3 consists of 13 residues. J gave up 4 bases and V 9 bases, and 5 bases lay outside the gene matches. Germline-derived CDR1 and CDR2 are MDHEN and SYDVKM. The CDR3 loop is CASSGQNNEKLFF. The DNA of the CDR3 is TGTGCCAGTTCGGGACAGAATAATGAAAAACTGTTTTTT.

About this clone: The sample contains more than one DNA sequence encoding this CDR3. V is TRBV7-9 and J is TRBJ2-2, with D possibly TRBD2 on 6 matching bases. V lost 1 base to trimming and J lost 3 bases, with 9 bases between them. This CDR3 comprises 15 residues. In germline, CDR1 is SEHNR, CDR2 FQNEAQ (reference sequence). The CDR3 DNA sequence: TGTGCCAGCAGCTTAGTGACGGGGGACACCGGGGAGCTGTTTTTT. It encodes CASSLVTGDTGELFF.

The rearrangement uses TRBV7-9 and TRBJ2-3, with D perhaps matching TRBD2 (7 bases). The V end lost 3 bases, the J end lost 4 bases, and 14 bases lay between the germline ends. CDR1 SEHNR and CDR2 FQNEAQ come from the germline V gene (reference sequence). The CDR3 loop spans 15 amino acids. CDR3 sequence: CASSFGGPGADTQYF. CDR3 nucleotides: TGTGCCAGCAGCTTCGGGGGGCCCGGGGCAGATACGCAGTATTTT.

The gene calls are TRBV4-2 and TRBJ2-7; 7 bases are a match to TRBD1. Unmatched junction bases numbered 7, after V lost 0 bases and J lost 2 bases. The germline CDR1 and CDR2 sequences are LGHNA and YNFKEQ. This CDR3 spans 16 amino acids. The CDR3 loop reads CASSQDTTGETYEQYF. The CDR3 DNA is TGTGCCAGCAGCCAAGATACCACAGGGGAAACCTACGAGCAGTACTTC.

The V call is TRBV27, the J call TRBJ2-7; the match to TRBD1 covers 7 bases. The CDR3 totals 14 residues. Germline V CDR1 and CDR2: MNHEY, SMNVEV (reference sequence). V gave up 6 bases and J gave up 2 bases; unmatched junction bases: 7. The CDR3 nucleotides are TGTGCCAGCAGCAGAAGAGACAGGGCCTACGAGCAGTACTTC. Protein product: CASSRRDRAYEQYF.

J is TRBJ2-3 and V is TRBV6-1, with D perhaps matching TRBD2 (6 bases). CDR3 size: 14 residues. Germline CDR1 MNHNS, CDR2 SASEGT. V lost 5 bases, J lost 1 base, and 10 bases lay in between. CDR3 loop: CASSTGTGTDTQYF. CDR3 coding DNA: TGTGCCAGCAGTACCGGGACTGGCACAGATACGCAGTATTTT.